Each of the 21 T cell receptor beta chains below was sequenced from the same sample in a study of PD-1 blockade in classical Hodgkin lymphoma. The assay was immunoSEQ multiplex PCR, and TCRdb's table has in-frame clones only and misses some. The sample lists about 28,000 clones, approximately 66% seen once, with over 25% in the top ten. Each patient relapsed following autologous stem cell transplantation, and prior brentuximab vedotin exposure differed. The sample was peripheral blood mononuclear cells (PBMCs), taken before the second cycle of nivolumab. The receptors were gathered from a human donor with classical Hodgkin lymphoma.

This clone counts as large. The V call is TRBV5-4, the J call TRBJ2-1, with 9 bases that match TRBD2. CDR3 length: 15 residues. CDR1 and CDR2 from the germline V gene are SGHNT and YYREEE (reference sequence). V shed 2 bases and J 5 bases; nucleotides not matched to a gene: 5. The CDR3 DNA is TGTGCCAGCAGCTTAATAGCGGGAGATCACAATGAGCAGTTCTTC. This encodes CASSLIAGDHNEQFF.

V usage is TRBV5-1 and J usage is TRBJ1-1; D not resolved. The CDR3 totals 14 residues. Germline CDR1 is SGHRS and CDR2 is YFSETQ. The V gene lost 7 bases and the J gene lost 0 bases, with 13 bases spanning the gap. This chain's CDR3 is CASGPTALNTEAFF. For the CDR3, the DNA is TGCGCCAGCGGACCTACAGCTTTGAACACTGAAGCTTTCTTT.

The chain is built from TRBV28 and TRBJ1-5; TRBD1 is a possible D gene (6 bases). Germline CDR1 is MDHEN and CDR2 is SYDVKM. V lost 2 bases to trimming and J lost 4 bases, with 12 bases between them. The CDR3 length is 15 residues. CDR3 nucleotide sequence: TGTGCCAGCAGTTTACGGGGGGGCCTAAATCAGCCCCAGCATTTT. It translates to CASSLRGGLNQPQHF.

V usage is TRBV18 and J usage is TRBJ1-1; 9 nucleotides match TRBD1. Unmatched junction bases numbered 10, after V lost 3 bases and J lost 5 bases. Germline V gives CDR1 KGHSH, CDR2 LQKENI. This CDR3 is 16 amino acids long. CDR3 loop: CASSPGPQGALTEAFF. DNA for the CDR3: TGTGCCAGCTCACCCGGTCCACAGGGGGCGCTGACTGAAGCTTTCTTT.

The V gene is TRBV6-5, the J gene TRBJ1-2; D remains unclear. Trimming pared 6 bases from V and 1 base from J, leaving 9 bases between. This CDR3 has 13 amino acids. CDR1 is MNHEY, CDR2 SVGAGI, per germline. The CDR3 region is CASSIQSNYGYTF. CDR3 DNA sequence: TGTGCCAGCAGCATACAGAGTAACTATGGCTACACCTTC.

CDR3 sequence reads: CASSPGLAGGGGNYEQYF. CDR3 DNA: TGCGCCAGCAGTCCGGGACTAGCGGGAGGAGGGGGAAACTACGAGCAGTACTTC. V gene TRBV5-1 combines with J gene TRBJ2-7; TRBD2 aligns across 15 bases. With V trimmed by 5 bases and J by 3 bases, 12 bases remained unmatched. Germline loops: CDR1 SGHRS, CDR2 YFSETQ. The CDR3 extends over 18 amino acids.

Only one count was recorded for this clone. V is TRBV7-9 and J is TRBJ2-5; D is unresolved. CDR1 and CDR2 (germline): SEHNR, FQNEAQ (reference sequence). This CDR3 has 16 residues. V was pared by 3 bases and J by 1 base, with 15 bases between. CDR3 nucleotides: TGTGCCAGCAGCTTCCGACTCCCGCGACTCCAAGAGACCCAGTACTTC. Protein: CASSFRLPRLQETQYF.

This clone was seen only a few times. The CDR3 nucleotides are TGTGCCAGCAGCCCCAGAGGAAGCCAAGAGACCCAGTACTTC. It translates to CASSPRGSQETQYF. This chain uses TRBV9 with TRBJ2-5; unclear D gene. Trimming cost V 4 bases and J 1 base, with 11 bases left between them. The CDR3 totals 14 residues. Germline CDR1 is SGDLS and CDR2 is YYNGEE.

This chain uses TRBV10-3 with TRBJ1-4, with D hard to call. CDR1 is ENHRY and CDR2 is SYGVKD in the germline V gene. The CDR3 is made up of 13 amino acids. The ends were cut back, 0 bases at V and 7 bases at J, with 6 bases in the middle. CDR3 DNA sequence: TGTGCCATCAGTGAGTCCCTAGGTGAAAAACTGTTTTTT. This codes for CAISESLGEKLFF.

The chain uses TRBV28 and TRBJ1-5; D is uncertain. The CDR3 is 13 residues long. The V gene's germline CDR1 is MDHEN and CDR2 SYDVKM. Trimming took off 3 bases at V and 7 bases at J, with 10 bases between the two ends. CDR3 DNA sequence: TGTGCCAGCAGTTTGAGCAATACCCAGCCCCAGCATTTT. It codes for CASSLSNTQPQHF. The full variable domain, with the rest looked up from reference TRBV28 and TRBJ1-5, is DVKVTQSSRYLVKRTGEKVFLECVQDMDHENMFWYRQDPGLGLRLIYFSYDVKMKEKGDIPEGYSVSREKKERFSLILESASTNQTSMYLCASSLSNTQPQHFGDGTRLSIL.

In this sample, this clone turned up a few times. The rearrangement uses TRBV9 and TRBJ2-1; TRBD2 agrees at 9 bases. V gave up 1 base and J gave up 4 bases; unmatched junction bases: 12. CDR3 length: 18 residues. Germline V gene data show CDR1 as SGDLS and CDR2 as YYNGEE. CDR3 sequence: CASSVTLAGHPDYNEQFF. In DNA form, the CDR3 reads TGTGCCAGCAGCGTAACCCTAGCGGGGCACCCAGATTACAATGAGCAGTTCTTC.

The rearrangement joins TRBV6-1 to TRBJ1-4, with D unresolved. The V end lost 3 bases, the J end lost 4 bases, and 15 bases lay between the germline ends. The CDR3 is 16 amino acids. Germline assignment: CDR1 MNHNS and CDR2 SASEGT. CDR3 sequence reads: CASSDQRTEVNEKLFF. CDR3 DNA: TGTGCCAGCAGTGACCAGCGGACGGAAGTTAATGAAAAACTGTTTTTT.

Note on this clone: An end of the junction does not agree with germline; a read error may underlie this. The chain uses TRBV5-6 and TRBJ2-3; a weak D match, TRBD2 (7 bases). Germline V gene sequence: CDR1 SGHDT, CDR2 YYEEEE. The CDR3 spans 15 residues. CDR3 sequence: CASSLGGDPTDMQYF. The CDR3 region has the DNA TGTGCCAGCAGCCTAGGGGGGGACCCCACAGATATGCAGTATTTT. Supplemented by reference TRBV5-6 and TRBJ2-3, the full variable domain reads DAGVTQSPTHLIKTRGQQVTLRCSPKSGHDTVSWYQQALGQGPQFIFQYYEEEERQRGNFPDRFSGHQFPNYSSELNVNALLLGDSALYLCASSLGGDPTDMQYFGPGTRLTVL.

The rearrangement links TRBV19 to TRBJ2-4, with D unclear. V lost 8 bases and J lost 6, with 5 bases in between. Germline CDR1 reads LNHDA; CDR2 reads SQIVND (reference sequence). The CDR3 covers 10 residues. CDR3 nucleotide sequence: TGTGCCAGTGGTCTAAACATTCAGTACTTC. Amino acids: CASGLNIQYF.

This clone occurred once. This chain links TRBV5-4 with TRBJ2-1, with D perhaps matching TRBD1 (7 bases). The germline gives CDR1 SGHNT, CDR2 YYREEE (reference sequence). V lost 10 bases to trimming and J lost 9 bases, with 20 bases between them. CDR3 size: 13 residues. The CDR3 region has the DNA TGTGCCTACAGGGGCCGGGGGACGAGTGAGCAGTTCTTC. It yields the protein CAYRGRGTSEQFF.

The V call is TRBV27, the J call TRBJ2-1; D tentatively fits TRBD1 or TRBD2 (5 bases each). The CDR3 runs 20 residues. Germline CDR1 and CDR2: MNHEY and SMNVEV (reference sequence). V gave up 3 bases and J gave up 0 bases, with 24 bases separating them. CDR3 loop: CASSFPHFGPPGSSYNEQFF. In nucleotides, the CDR3 is TGTGCCAGCAGTTTCCCCCATTTCGGCCCCCCAGGGAGCTCCTACAATGAGCAGTTCTTC.

For this clone: Other DNA sequences in the same sample also yield this CDR3. The genes are TRBV19 and TRBJ2-7; D uncertain. Germline V gives CDR1 LNHDA, CDR2 SQIVND (reference sequence). Trimming shortened V by 2 bases and J by 5 bases, and 7 bases separated the two germline ends. The CDR3 extends over 12 amino acids. DNA for the CDR3: TGTGCCAGTAGTATATTGGGGAACGAGCAGTACTTC. This translates into CASSILGNEQYF.

The chain joins TRBV18 to TRBJ2-3; 7 bases are a match to TRBD2. Looked up from germline, CDR1 is KGHSH and CDR2 is LQKENI. The J segment lost 4 bases and the V segment lost 3 bases, leaving 7 bases of the junction unmatched. The CDR3 has 15 amino acids. CDR3 loop: CASSPIAGHPDTQYF. The CDR3, as DNA: TGTGCCAGCTCACCCATAGCGGGTCATCCAGATACGCAGTATTTT.

This chain uses TRBV19 with TRBJ2-7; D gene ambiguous. This CDR3 is built from 20 residues. Deletions cut 8 bases from V and 0 bases from J, with 32 bases between. Germline V gives CDR1 LNHDA, CDR2 SQIVND (reference sequence). The CDR3 DNA reads TGTGCCAGTGATAGGTTCCAACGCCCTAAGCCACCAAAGAGCTCCTACGAGCAGTACGTC. Protein product: CASDRFQRPKPPKSSYEQYV.

The rearrangement links TRBV7-9 to TRBJ1-5; 11 bases agree with TRBD1. V shed 4 bases, J shed 4 bases, and the junction held 3 bases outside the gene matches. Per the germline V gene, CDR1 is SEHNR and CDR2 is FQNEAQ (reference sequence). There are 15 residues in the CDR3. CDR3 loop: CASSSGQGVNQPQHF. The CDR3 DNA sequence: TGTGCCAGCAGCTCGGGACAGGGGGTGAATCAGCCCCAGCATTTT.

This clone was recorded a few times. The rearrangement links TRBV19 to TRBJ1-2; D unclear. V dropped 7 bases and J dropped 2 bases, with 5 bases sitting between them. CDR1 is LNHDA and CDR2 is SQIVND in the germline V gene (reference sequence). The CDR3 totals 11 residues. This chain's CDR3 is CASTFNYGYTF. The CDR3 nucleotides are TGTGCCAGTACCTTCAACTATGGCTACACCTTC.